This T cell receptor (beta chain) was identified in a study of beta chain features in type 1 diabetes. The entirety of the isolated RNA underwent reverse transcription, so expressed TCRB transcripts were sequenced. Clones were read by immunoSEQ multiplex PCR, and TCRdb kept only the in-frame ones, dropping some. The data hold approximately 250,000 clones, with around 14% observed a single time. Germline values: CDR1 SGHTA, CDR2 FQGNSA. The CDR3 is 14 residues long. V shed 5 bases, J shed 5 bases, and the junction held 6 bases outside the gene matches. Note on this clone: What it binds is unknown.

Isolation of CD4+ naive, central memory, regulatory and stem cell-like memory cells was achieved by sorting via CD45RO/CCR7/CD25/CD127/CD95/CD27. Findings and caveats of the study: An over-representation of cells with high TCR expression could result from cDNA sequencing. The VDJ junctions of type 1 diabetes patients carried fewer insertions and more deletions. Within each of all four CD4+ subsets, Type 1 diabetes patients had TCRB CDR3s that were moderately but significantly shorter.

Sequenced sample: naive CD4+ T cells from blood. The V gene is TRBV7-2, the J gene TRBJ2-7; 10 nucleotides align to TRBD1. The TCR comes from a woman aged 40 to 49 in good health. The CDR3 DNA follows: TGTGCCAGCAGCCTCCGACAGGGGGCCAACGAGCAGTACTTC. Translation: CASSLRQGANEQYF.